This T cell receptor beta chain was found in a study of kidney transplant recipient with SARS-CoV-2 infection. Each CDR3 protein gets one entry after TCRdb re-called the reads with MiXCR. The repertoire includes 200,000 to 250,000 distinct CDR3 sequences, 25% to 30% of them detected once, and roughly 7% sits in the top ten. The germline V and J ends were trimmed by 5 bases and 5 bases, with 24 bases remaining between them. Germline V gives CDR1 LGHDT, CDR2 YNNKEL (reference sequence). This CDR3 contains 18 residues. This clonotype has ten or more counts. The source material was a blood sample, sampled at baseline and on day 111 from a kidney transplant recipient. The clonotype was recovered from a male patient younger than 45 who had COVID-19 and was a kidney transplant recipient. Some T cells may arise from the graft donor. The chain carries TRBV3-1 and TRBJ2-2, with D uncertain. CDR3: CASSLWDPISGLTGELFF. As DNA, the CDR3 is TGTGCCAGCAGCTTATGGGATCCCATTTCAGGCTTGACCGGGGAGCTGTTTTTT.